These T cell receptor beta chains were read from a single sample in a study of memory CD4+ T cells and cytomegalovirus serostatus. Using immunoSEQ multiplex PCR, the repertoire was profiled, and TCRdb retains in-frame clones only, with some absent. This sample has tens of thousands of clones, with about four fifths found just once. Sample: memory CD4+ T cells from blood. These receptors came from an adult in good health and CMV-seronegative. Both conserved end residues are trimmed from each CDR3. Fields, in order: J gene, D gene, V gene, CDR3 protein. The D gene is left open where the match is weak.

>TRBJ1-2|.|TRBV5-1
ASSLREANYGYT
>TRBJ1-5|.|TRBV7-2
ASSSYYSNQPQH
>TRBJ2-5|TRBD1|TRBV6-6
ASSYSSGTGQETQY
>TRBJ2-7|.|TRBV19
ASSIANRAYEQY
>TRBJ1-4|TRBD1|TRBV7-9
ASSITYRGPNEKLF
>TRBJ2-5|.|TRBV7-2
ASSLSWGKETQY
>TRBJ1-1|.|TRBV5-1
ASSLADFRNTEAF
>TRBJ2-3|.|TRBV29-1
SVDKTGFTDTQY
>TRBJ2-7|.|TRBV14
ASSHNTYEQY
>TRBJ1-2|TRBD1|TRBV6-5
ASSRGQVYT